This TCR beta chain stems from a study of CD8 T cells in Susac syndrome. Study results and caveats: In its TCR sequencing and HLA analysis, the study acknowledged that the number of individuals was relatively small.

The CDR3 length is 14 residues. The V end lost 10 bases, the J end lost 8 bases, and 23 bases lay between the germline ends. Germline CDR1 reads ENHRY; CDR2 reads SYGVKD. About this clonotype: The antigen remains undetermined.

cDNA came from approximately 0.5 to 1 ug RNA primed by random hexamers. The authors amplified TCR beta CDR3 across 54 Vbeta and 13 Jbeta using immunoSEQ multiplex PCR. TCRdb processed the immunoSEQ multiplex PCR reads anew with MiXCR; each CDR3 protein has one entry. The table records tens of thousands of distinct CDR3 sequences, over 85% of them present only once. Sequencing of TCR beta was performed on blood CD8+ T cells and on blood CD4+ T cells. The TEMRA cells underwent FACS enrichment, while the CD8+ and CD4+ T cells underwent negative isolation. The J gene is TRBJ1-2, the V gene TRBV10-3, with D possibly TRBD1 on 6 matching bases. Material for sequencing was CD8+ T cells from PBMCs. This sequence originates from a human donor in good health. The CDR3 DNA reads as TGTGCCAGCGGCGGAAACAGGGAGGAAGAGGGCTACACCTTC. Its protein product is CASGGNREEEGYTF.